Given below is one T cell receptor beta chain in context. The antigen is unknown. This sample is part of a study of shared clonotypes between healthy human individuals. Measured with immunoSEQ multiplex PCR; TCRdb has only the in-frame clones, and not every one. The sample shows more than 550,000 clones, approximately 72% of them seen only once. The V gene's germline CDR1 is MNHNY and CDR2 SVGAGI (reference sequence). CDR3 size: 13 residues. Losses at the gene ends were 8 bases for V and 7 bases for J; bases not matched to a gene: 8. Study-wide points: The naive CD4 repertoires of a handful of donors were compared, and approximately 5% of clonotypes were shared.

The sequence was obtained from a woman aged 25 to 39 in good health. Source material: memory CD4+ T cells sorted from blood. Subset noted: CD45RA-negative fraction. V usage is TRBV6-6 and J usage is TRBJ2-1, with 7 bases aligning to TRBD1. The CDR3: CASLRQGENEQFF. CDR3 DNA: TGTGCCAGCCTTCGTCAGGGGGAGAATGAGCAGTTCTTC.